The 26 T cell receptor beta chains reported below all come from one sample, sequenced in a study of T-cell memory formation after mild COVID-19. TCRdb re-analysed the 5' RACE reads in MiXCR, keeping a single row per CDR3 protein. The sample has around 210,000 distinct CDR3 sequences, over 9.5% seen once. Input material: PBMCs or a T cell subset sorted from them (not recorded which). The receptors were sampled from a man aged 18 to 29 who had mild COVID-19 (a few samples of this study predate the infection). Cell type and time point are not known.

This clonotype was detected only a few times. The chain employs TRBV6-5 and TRBJ1-5; D is unclear. Germline V gene data show CDR1 as MNHEY and CDR2 as SVGAGI. Trimming took off 5 bases at V and 2 bases at J, with 7 bases between the two ends. This CDR3 region has 13 residues. CDR3 DNA: TGTGCCAGCAGTGGGGTAGGCAATCAGCCCCAGCATTTT. Its protein is CASSGVGNQPQHF.

V is TRBV2 and J is TRBJ1-4; TRBD1 might be the D (5 bases). This CDR3 region has 14 residues. Germline loops: CDR1 SNHLY, CDR2 FYNNEI. V gave up 5 bases and J gave up 5 bases, with 12 bases separating them. CDR3 loop: CASSLTTDNEKLFF. The CDR3 bases are TGTGCCAGCAGTCTAACGACAGACAATGAAAAACTGTTTTTT.

The chain combines TRBV9 with TRBJ2-5; the match to TRBD2 covers 13 bases. The V gene end was trimmed by 0 bases and the J gene end by 5 bases; junction bases not matched to a gene: 4. This CDR3 has 16 residues. Germline V gives CDR1 SGDLS, CDR2 YYNGEE. CDR3 amino acids: CASSVGWTSGGETQYF. The CDR3 DNA follows: TGTGCCAGCAGCGTAGGTTGGACTAGCGGGGGTGAGACCCAGTACTTC. Full variable domain (rest looked up from reference TRBV9 and TRBJ2-5): DSGVTQTPKHLITATGQRVTLRCSPRSGDLSVYWYQQSLDQGLQFLIQYYNGEERAKGNILERFSAQQFPDLHSELNLSSLELGDSALYFCASSVGWTSGGETQYFGPGTRLLVL.

V and J are TRBV18 and TRBJ2-1; TRBD1 aligns across 10 bases. The germline CDR1 and CDR2 sequences are KGHSH and LQKENI. The CDR3 sequence is 14 residues long. The V segment lost 8 bases and the J segment 6 bases; nucleotides outside the gene matches: 7. The CDR3 here is CASIRDRGFNEQFF. CDR3 bases: TGTGCCAGCATCCGGGACAGGGGTTTCAATGAGCAGTTCTTC.

This clonotype was observed at least ten times. This rearrangement joins TRBV12-3 or TRBV12-4 to TRBJ2-5, with D hard to call. The germline V and J ends were trimmed by 1 base and 1 base, with 7 bases remaining between them. The CDR3 extends over 14 amino acids. CDR3 sequence (DNA): TGTGCCAGCAGTTTAGTGGGCAGCCAAGAGACCCAGTACTTC. Amino acid sequence: CASSLVGSQETQYF.

Ten or more counts support this clonotype. The chain combines TRBV20-1 with TRBJ2-3, with D perhaps TRBD1 (5 bases). V lost 6 bases and J lost 5, with 12 bases in between. Germline V gene sequence: CDR1 DFQATT, CDR2 SNEGSKA (reference sequence). The CDR3 loop spans 12 amino acids. CDR3: CSAINQGDTQYF. CDR3 DNA: TGCAGTGCGATAAATCAGGGAGATACGCAGTATTTT.

This sequence joins TRBV20-1 and TRBJ2-6; 8 bases fit TRBD1. V lost 1 base, J lost 0 bases, and 2 bases stayed unmatched. Germline-derived CDR1 and CDR2 are DFQATT and SNEGSKA (reference sequence). The CDR3 extends over 16 amino acids. DNA for the CDR3: TGCAGTGCTAGAGGGACAGGGATCTCTGGGGCCAACGTCCTGACTTTC. Protein: CSARGTGISGANVLTF.

This clonotype was seen only a few times. The rearrangement joins TRBV10-3 to TRBJ1-2; TRBD1 might be the D (5 bases). V lost 5 bases to trimming and J lost 8 bases, with 18 bases between them. The germline V gene has CDR1 ENHRY and CDR2 SYGVKD. CDR3 length: 14 residues. In DNA form, the CDR3 reads TGTGCCATCAGTCGGGACGGGGCGGATTTAGGCTACACCTTC. This translates into CAISRDGADLGYTF.

This clonotype came up a few times. The gene calls are TRBV12-3 or TRBV12-4 and TRBJ2-1, with TRBD2 as a possible D gene (6 bases). The CDR3 contains 16 residues. V lost 2 bases and J lost 7, with 18 bases in between. The DNA of the CDR3 is TGTGCCAGCAGTTTATATGTGTCGACGGGGGTAAATGAGCAGTTCTTC. Its translation is CASSLYVSTGVNEQFF.

This clonotype came up a few times. The genes are TRBV19 and TRBJ1-2; D unclear. The V gene lost 0 bases and the J gene lost 8 bases, with 13 bases spanning the gap. Per the germline V gene, CDR1 is LNHDA and CDR2 is SQIVND (reference sequence). The length of the CDR3 is 14 residues. The CDR3 bases are TGTGCCAGTAGTATAGAATCGGGCAGCGGAGGCTACACCTTC. It encodes CASSIESGSGGYTF.

The V and J genes are TRBV12-3 or TRBV12-4 and TRBJ1-5; possible D gene TRBD1, 6 bases. The germline V and J ends were trimmed by 5 bases and 6 bases, with 20 bases remaining between them. CDR3 length: 16 residues. The CDR3 here is CASSRHAGGEGQPQHF. The CDR3 nucleotides read TGTGCCAGCAGTCGCCACGCGGGGGGCGAGGGTCAGCCCCAGCATTTT.

About this clonotype: A single base separates this from a much larger clone, so it may be a read error. The chain recombines TRBV20-1 with TRBJ1-6; D is unresolved. The CDR3 sequence is 16 residues long. With 3 bases removed from V and 1 base from J, the gap between germline ends came to 13 bases. Germline CDR1 and CDR2: DFQATT and SNEGSKA (reference sequence). Here the CDR3 reads CSASQAFGSYNSPLHF. DNA of the CDR3: TGCAGTGCTAGTCAGGCATTTGGATCCTATAATTCACCCCTCCACTTT.

The CDR3 DNA follows: TGTGCCAGCGGAAACCCGGGACAGGTGTCCACTGAAGCTTTCTTT. Its protein is CASGNPGQVSTEAFF. The chain couples TRBV2 to TRBJ1-1; TRBD1 agrees at 8 bases. CDR3 length: 15 residues. Germline CDR1 and CDR2: SNHLY and FYNNEI. V dropped 8 bases and J dropped 4; count of bases not matched to a gene: 12.

The rearrangement links TRBV7-9 to TRBJ1-6, with D unclear. The CDR3 is made up of 15 amino acids. CDR1 is SEHNR, CDR2 FQNEAQ, per germline (reference sequence). With 3 bases removed from V and 6 bases from J, the gap between germline ends came to 12 bases. The CDR3 nucleotides read TGTGCCAGCAGCTTCTGGGCAGGACTTAATTCACCCCTCCACTTT. It codes for CASSFWAGLNSPLHF.

This clonotype was seen more than once but under ten times. V gene TRBV2 combines with J gene TRBJ1-2; D might be TRBD1 (6 bases). V dropped 8 bases and J dropped 0 bases, with 13 bases sitting between them. CDR3 size: 14 residues. Germline values: CDR1 SNHLY, CDR2 FYNNEI. In DNA, the CDR3 is TGTGCCAGCGGGAGAACAGGGCCTAACTATGGCTACACCTTC. Translated, it gives CASGRTGPNYGYTF.

V and J are TRBV6-1 and TRBJ2-5; weak D call: TRBD2 (5 bases). CDR1 and CDR2 from the germline V gene are MNHNS and SASEGT. There are 16 residues in the CDR3. The V and J ends lost 1 base and 5 bases respectively, with 17 bases between them. The CDR3 region is CASSEGGARFGETQYF. For the CDR3, the DNA is TGTGCCAGCAGTGAAGGGGGAGCACGATTCGGGGAGACCCAGTACTTC.

The chain recombines TRBV5-1 with TRBJ1-2; D may be TRBD1 (5 bases). The germline V gene encodes CDR1 SGHRS and CDR2 YFSETQ. The CDR3 length is 16 residues. V lost 1 base and J 4 bases, leaving 17 bases between the germline ends. The CDR3 DNA follows: TGCGCCAGCAGCTTGACGCGTACAGGCTACTCCTATGGCTACACCTTC. The encoded protein is CASSLTRTGYSYGYTF. Looking up the rest from reference TRBV5-1 and TRBJ1-2 gives the full variable domain: KAGVTQTPRYLIKTRGQQVTLSCSPISGHRSVSWYQQTPGQGLQFLFEYFSETQRNKGNFPGRFSGRQFSNSRSEMNVSTLELGDSALYLCASSLTRTGYSYGYTFGSGTRLTVV.

J is TRBJ1-5 and V is TRBV6-4; 11 bases align to TRBD1. Per germline, CDR1 MRHNA and CDR2 SNTAGT. Trimming took 3 bases from V and 1 from J; bases not matched to a gene: 14. The CDR3 loop spans 20 amino acids. The CDR3 loop reads CASSEVAGTGGPKSNQPQHF. For the CDR3, the DNA is TGTGCCAGCAGTGAAGTAGCCGGGACAGGGGGGCCGAAGAGCAATCAGCCCCAGCATTTT.

This clonotype occurred many times. The chain combines TRBV7-2 with TRBJ2-4; D could derive from TRBD1 or TRBD2 (5 bases each). Between the trimmed V and J ends, which lost 4 bases and 6 bases, there was a span of 7 bases. This CDR3 region has 12 residues. Per germline, CDR1 SGHTA and CDR2 FQGNSA. CDR3 protein: CASSSGANIQYF. CDR3 DNA sequence: TGTGCCAGCAGCTCCGGGGCAAACATTCAGTACTTC.

This sequence joins TRBV19 and TRBJ2-3, with 13 bases identical to TRBD2. V shed 7 bases, J shed 0 bases, and the junction held 10 bases outside the gene matches. This CDR3 spans 18 amino acids. From germline, CDR1 is LNHDA and CDR2 SQIVND (reference sequence). The CDR3 DNA is TGTGCCAGTACCCCGATGACTAGCGGGGGGCCTAGCACAGATACGCAGTATTTT. It yields the protein CASTPMTSGGPSTDTQYF.

J is TRBJ1-3 and V is TRBV5-5; no clear D gene. Trimming took off 4 bases at V and 3 bases at J, with 8 bases between the two ends. Germline V gene data show CDR1 as SGHKS and CDR2 as YYEKEE (reference sequence). CDR3 size: 13 residues. The CDR3 DNA sequence: TGTGCCAGCAGCCTACCCGGTGGAAACACCATATATTTT. As protein: CASSLPGGNTIYF.

This clonotype occurred a few times. The rearrangement uses TRBV7-2 and TRBJ1-4; D unclear. This CDR3 region has 13 residues. V was pared by 3 bases and J by 7 bases, with 9 bases between. The germline gives CDR1 SGHTA, CDR2 FQGNSA. The CDR3 loop is CASSFYLSEKLFF. The CDR3 coding sequence is TGTGCCAGCAGCTTTTATCTAAGTGAAAAACTGTTTTTT.

This clonotype was recorded many times. This chain connects TRBV30 to TRBJ2-4, with 8 positions matching TRBD1. Germline trimming cut 3 bases from V and 5 bases from J; bases unmatched to any gene: 9. Per germline, CDR1 GTSNPN and CDR2 SVGIG (reference sequence). The CDR3 extends over 15 amino acids. CDR3 sequence (DNA): TGTGCCTGGAGCCCCAGGGGGCGCGGAGAAAACATTCAGTACTTC. Translation: CAWSPRGRGENIQYF.

This clonotype occurred a few times. The rearrangement links TRBV15 to TRBJ2-1; D perhaps matches TRBD2 (7 bases). Trimming pared 1 base from V and 7 bases from J, leaving 14 bases between. Germline V lookup: CDR1 LNHNV, CDR2 YYDKDF (reference sequence). This CDR3 region has 15 residues. The CDR3 is CATSRVGGAGNEQFF. CDR3 bases: TGTGCCACCAGCAGAGTGGGGGGGGCCGGGAATGAGCAGTTCTTC.

This clonotype occurred a few times. This chain joins TRBV7-2 and TRBJ1-6, with D maybe TRBD1 (5 bases). CDR1 is SGHTA and CDR2 is FQGNSA in the germline V gene. V lost 5 bases, J lost 7 bases, and 12 bases lay in between. The CDR3 loop spans 14 amino acids. The CDR3 nucleotides read TGTGCCAGCAGCACTCAGGGTTGGAATTCACCCCTCCACTTT. It specifies CASSTQGWNSPLHF.

In its sample, this clonotype was seen many times. V usage is TRBV11-2 and J usage is TRBJ2-3; TRBD2 aligns across 8 bases. This CDR3 is built from 16 residues. V gave up 1 base and J gave up 2 bases; unmatched junction bases: 5. CDR1 and CDR2 from the germline V gene are SGHAT and FQNNGV. In DNA form, the CDR3 reads TGTGCCAGCAGCTTAGGTGGCGGGGGGCCCACAGATACGCAGTATTTT. Protein: CASSLGGGGPTDTQYF. Combining the CDR3 with reference TRBV11-2 and TRBJ2-3 gives the whole variable domain EAGVAQSPRYKIIEKRQSVAFWCNPISGHATLYWYQQILGQGPKLLIQFQNNGVVDDSQLPKDRFSAERLKGVDSTLKIQPAKLEDSAVYLCASSLGGGGPTDTQYFGPGTRLTVL.